Below, 28 T cell receptor beta chains from the same sample are listed, as sequenced in a study of cytomegalovirus exposure and HLA in healthy donors. The PCR ran on 60 Vbeta and 13 Jbeta primers. Sequenced by immunoSEQ multiplex PCR; TCRdb stores in-frame clones only, minus some. The sample yields some 150,000 clones, of which the top ten take up 0.75% to 0.85%. The sample taken for sequencing was PBMCs. The receptors were gathered from a woman aged 18-30 years in good health and CMV-seropositive.

The chain combines TRBV30 with TRBJ2-5; possible D gene TRBD2, 6 bases. This CDR3 is built from 11 residues. The germline V and J ends were trimmed by 7 bases and 5 bases, with 11 bases remaining between them. Germline V CDR1 and CDR2: GTSNPN, SVGIG (reference sequence). For the CDR3, the DNA is TGTGCCTTTAGAGGGAGGGAGACCCAGTACTTC. Translated, it gives CAFRGRETQYF.

The genes are TRBV5-1 and TRBJ2-1; D might be TRBD1 (6 bases). Germline CDR1 and CDR2: SGHRS and YFSETQ. V lost 4 bases, J lost 5 bases, and 10 bases lay in between. The length of the CDR3 is 13 residues. The CDR3 loop reads CASSLSGDNEQFF. In nucleotides, the CDR3 is TGCGCCAGCAGCCTTTCAGGGGACAATGAGCAGTTCTTC.

The J gene is TRBJ2-5, the V gene TRBV10-3; 8 bases align to TRBD2. V was clipped by 3 bases and J by 11 bases; unmatched bases: 14. Germline CDR1 is ENHRY and CDR2 is SYGVKD. The CDR3 covers 15 residues. CDR3 sequence: CAISDSGSSTGEQYF. The CDR3 region has the DNA TGTGCCATCAGTGACAGCGGGAGTTCAACGGGGGAGCAGTACTTC.

The gene calls are TRBV7-8 and TRBJ2-5; possibly TRBD2 for D (6 bases). From germline, CDR1 is SGHVS and CDR2 FQNEAQ. Trimming stripped 4 bases from V and 0 bases from J, with 12 bases between. This CDR3 region has 15 residues. The CDR3, as DNA: TGTGCCAGCAGCTCAAAACGGGACTACCAAGAGACCCAGTACTTC. Its protein product is CASSSKRDYQETQYF.

The J gene is TRBJ2-2, the V gene TRBV19, with TRBD2 matching over 12 bases. With 9 bases clipped from V and 6 bases from J, the junction kept 5 bases outside the gene matches. Per the germline V gene, CDR1 is LNHDA and CDR2 is SQIVND (reference sequence). This CDR3 has 14 residues. CDR3 protein: CASLAGGYPGELFF. CDR3 coding DNA: TGTGCCAGCCTAGCGGGAGGGTACCCCGGGGAGCTGTTTTTT.

The chain couples TRBV2 to TRBJ2-4, with D tentatively TRBD2 (5 bases). The CDR3 loop spans 16 amino acids. V shed 0 bases and J shed 8 bases, with 17 bases lying between them. CDR1 is SNHLY and CDR2 is FYNNEI in the germline V gene. The CDR3 DNA follows: TGTGCCAGCAGTGAAGCGCTTGGACTCCCGAGTGACATTCAGTACTTC. It is translated as CASSEALGLPSDIQYF. The variable domain in full, with the rest retrieved from reference TRBV2 and TRBJ2-4, is EPEVTQTPSHQVTQMGQEVILRCVPISNHLYFYWYRQILGQKVEFLVSFYNNEISEKSEIFDDQFSVERPDGSNFTLKIRSTKLEDSAMYFCASSEALGLPSDIQYFGAGTRLSVL.

V is TRBV6-5 and J is TRBJ1-5; the D gene is possibly TRBD1 (5 bases). Germline V gene data show CDR1 as MNHEY and CDR2 as SVGAGI. This CDR3 spans 13 amino acids. Between the trimmed V and J ends, which lost 5 bases and 4 bases, there was a span of 9 bases. DNA of the CDR3: TGTGCCAGCAGTCGAGCAGGGAATCAGCCCCAGCATTTT. It yields the protein CASSRAGNQPQHF.

CDR3 sequence reads: CSVEDRGRETQYF. The CDR3, as DNA: TGCAGCGTTGAGGACAGGGGTCGAGAGACCCAGTACTTC. The chain combines TRBV29-1 with TRBJ2-5; 9 bases line up with TRBD1. The CDR3 spans 13 residues. The germline V gene has CDR1 SQVTM and CDR2 ANQGSEA. With 3 bases clipped from V and 4 bases from J, the junction kept 3 bases outside the gene matches. The whole variable domain, remainder taken from reference TRBV29-1 and TRBJ2-5, is SAVISQKPSRDICQRGTSLTIQCQVDSQVTMMFWYRQQPGQSLTLIATANQGSEATYESGFVIDKFPISRPNLTFSTLTVSNMSPEDSSIYLCSVEDRGRETQYFGPGTRLLVL.

The chain employs TRBV5-4 and TRBJ2-5; TRBD1 might be the D (6 bases). Per the germline V gene, CDR1 is SGHNT and CDR2 is YYREEE (reference sequence). V lost 9 bases and J lost 0, with 21 bases in between. The CDR3 is 16 amino acids. The chain's CDR3 is CATQKAGTPNQETQYF. In DNA form, the CDR3 reads TGTGCCACCCAAAAGGCCGGGACACCAAACCAAGAGACCCAGTACTTC.

The CDR3 is CASSQVQDRNYGYTF. The CDR3 DNA is TGTGCCAGCAGCCAAGTCCAAGACAGGAACTATGGCTACACCTTC. The rearrangement links TRBV4-2 to TRBJ1-2, with D possibly matching TRBD1 (6 bases). The ends were cut back, 1 base at V and 2 bases at J, with 11 bases in the middle. The CDR3 has 15 amino acids. Germline V gene data show CDR1 as LGHNA and CDR2 as YNFKEQ.

The chain couples TRBV7-9 to TRBJ2-1, with TRBD2 matching over 12 bases. The CDR3 runs to 15 residues. V lost 4 bases to trimming and J lost 7 bases; unmatched junction nucleotides: 5. Germline V gene lookup returns CDR1 SEHNR and CDR2 FQNEAQ (reference sequence). Here the CDR3 DNA reads TGTGCCAGCAGCTCGGGACTAGCGGGTACGAATGAGCAGTTCTTC. Translation gives CASSSGLAGTNEQFF.

The chain links TRBV7-9 to TRBJ2-7; 8 bases fit TRBD1. With V trimmed by 5 bases and J by 5 bases, 11 bases remained unmatched. The CDR3 sequence is 15 residues long. CDR1 is SEHNR, CDR2 FQNEAQ, per germline (reference sequence). The CDR3 DNA is TGTGCCAGCAGCCGACTCGCGGGACAGGTCCACGAGCAGTACTTC. The encoded protein is CASSRLAGQVHEQYF.

The rearrangement joins TRBV30 to TRBJ2-5; 8 bases fit TRBD2. The DNA end is more similar to TRBJ2-7, so the J call may be wrong. CDR1 and CDR2 (germline): GTSNPN, SVGIG (reference sequence). CDR3 size: 17 residues. Here the CDR3 DNA reads TGTGCCTGGAGTGGGGGGAGAGTAGCGGGAATCCCCTACGAGCAGTACTTC. Translating gives CAWSGGRVAGIPYEQYF.

The chain's CDR3 is CASSPTENTEAFF. CDR3 sequence (DNA): TGTGCCAGCAGCCCAACTGAGAACACTGAAGCTTTCTTT. The chain combines TRBV7-9 with TRBJ1-1; D remains ambiguous. Germline V gene data show CDR1 as SEHNR and CDR2 as FQNEAQ (reference sequence). Trimming stripped 5 bases from V and 1 base from J, with 8 bases between. The CDR3 has 13 amino acids.

This rearrangement joins TRBV30 to TRBJ2-3; TRBD2 matches 11 bases. Germline assignment: CDR1 GTSNPN and CDR2 SVGIG (reference sequence). V lost 2 bases and J lost 4; bases outside the gene matches: 5. CDR3 length equals 15 residues. The CDR3 DNA is TGTGCCTGGAGTAATAGCGGGGGGGCCGCAGATACGCAGTATTTT. This codes for CAWSNSGGAADTQYF. The entire variable domain, with the rest obtained from reference TRBV30 and TRBJ2-3, is as follows: SQTIHQWPATLVQPVGSPLSLECTVEGTSNPNLYWYRQAAGRGLQLLFYSVGIGQISSEVPQNLSASRPQDRQFILSSKKLLLSDSGFYLCAWSNSGGAADTQYFGPGTRLTVL.

The rearrangement joins TRBV2 to TRBJ2-5; TRBD1 agrees at 11 bases. The CDR3 is 15 residues long. The trim removed 6 bases at V and 5 bases at J, leaving 8 bases unmatched. Germline CDR1 is SNHLY and CDR2 is FYNNEI. As DNA, the CDR3 is TGTGCCAGCAGGCCGGGACAGGGGGAAGGTGAGACCCAGTACTTC. Residues: CASRPGQGEGETQYF.

The genes are TRBV7-2 and TRBJ1-2, with a possible D match to TRBD1 (6 bases). V was cut by 3 bases and J by 4 bases, with 12 bases left in between. Germline CDR1 and CDR2: SGHTA and FQGNSA. This CDR3 has 14 residues. CDR3 amino acids: CASSFAGGPYGYTF. CDR3 DNA sequence: TGTGCCAGCAGCTTTGCGGGGGGGCCCTATGGCTACACCTTC.

The genes are TRBV11-2 and TRBJ1-1; perhaps TRBD1 as D (6 bases). The V and J ends lost 3 bases and 1 base respectively, with 9 bases between them. CDR1 and CDR2 (germline): SGHAT, FQNNGV. CDR3 length: 14 residues. The CDR3 loop reads CASSLMGQNTEAFF. In nucleotides, the CDR3 is TGTGCCAGCAGCTTGATGGGACAGAACACTGAAGCTTTCTTT.

The chain uses TRBV10-3 and TRBJ1-1; 7 bases match TRBD1. Germline V gene sequence: CDR1 ENHRY, CDR2 SYGVKD. The length of the CDR3 is 15 residues. V trimming: 3 bases; J trimming: 4 bases; junction bases outside the gene matches: 8. CDR3 amino acids: CAISDRRGQSTEAFF. The CDR3 region has the DNA TGTGCCATCAGTGACCGAAGGGGGCAAAGCACTGAAGCTTTCTTT.

The V call is TRBV6-1, the J call TRBJ1-4; unclear D gene. The CDR3 extends over 16 amino acids. CDR1 is MNHNS, CDR2 SASEGT, per germline. V was cut by 4 bases and J by 7 bases, with 19 bases left in between. The DNA of the CDR3 is TGTGCCAGCAGTGCCTTTCGTGGCTCTAGCGGTGAAAAACTGTTTTTT. Translating gives CASSAFRGSSGEKLFF.

This chain links TRBV6-6 with TRBJ2-7; 9 bases match TRBD2. From germline, CDR1 is MNHNY and CDR2 SVGAGI (reference sequence). J lost 4 bases, V lost 0 bases, and 4 bases had no gene match. The CDR3 has 15 residues. The DNA for the CDR3 is TGTGCCAGCAGTTACTCATCGCTAGCGGGGTACGAGCAGTACTTC. It specifies CASSYSSLAGYEQYF.

This chain connects TRBV2 to TRBJ1-2, with unresolved D. The germline V gene encodes CDR1 SNHLY and CDR2 FYNNEI. This CDR3 is built from 12 residues. Trimming took 7 bases from V and 5 from J, leaving 11 bases between them. The CDR3, as DNA: TGTGCCAGCAATGCAGGCTCTTATGGCTACACCTTC. It yields the protein CASNAGSYGYTF.

The chain links TRBV2 to TRBJ1-2; no definite D call. Trimming shortened V by 6 bases and J by 2 bases, and 10 bases separated the two germline ends. The CDR3 contains 13 residues. Germline V gene lookup returns CDR1 SNHLY and CDR2 FYNNEI. CDR3 DNA sequence: TGTGCCAGCAGCCGGGAGATAAACTATGGCTACACCTTC. Translated, it gives CASSREINYGYTF.

The chain links TRBV2 to TRBJ2-2, with D possibly matching TRBD2 (5 bases). CDR1 SNHLY and CDR2 FYNNEI come from the germline V gene. V lost 8 bases and J lost 7, with 17 bases in between. CDR3 size: 14 residues. CDR3 DNA sequence: TGTGCCAGCGACTTGGTGGGAGTGAACGGGGAGCTGTTTTTT. This codes for CASDLVGVNGELFF.

The chain links TRBV5-6 to TRBJ1-2, with 8 bases fitting TRBD1. V lost 5 bases to trimming and J lost 2 bases; unmatched junction nucleotides: 8. The CDR3 runs to 15 residues. Germline values: CDR1 SGHDT, CDR2 YYEEEE. CDR3 sequence: CASRLGWTGNYGYTF. CDR3 nucleotide sequence: TGTGCCAGCAGACTTGGATGGACAGGGAACTATGGCTACACCTTC. The complete variable domain, with remaining parts taken from reference TRBV5-6 and TRBJ1-2, reads DAGVTQSPTHLIKTRGQQVTLRCSPKSGHDTVSWYQQALGQGPQFIFQYYEEEERQRGNFPDRFSGHQFPNYSSELNVNALLLGDSALYLCASRLGWTGNYGYTFGSGTRLTVV.

The V gene is TRBV30, the J gene TRBJ1-1; no firm D call. Germline loops: CDR1 GTSNPN, CDR2 SVGIG (reference sequence). CDR3 size: 12 residues. V was clipped by 5 bases and J by 1 base, with 8 bases between them. This chain's CDR3 is CAWQATNTEAFF. The CDR3 coding sequence is TGTGCCTGGCAGGCGACGAACACTGAAGCTTTCTTT. The full variable domain, in which reference TRBV30 and TRBJ1-1 provide the parts outside the CDR3, is SQTIHQWPATLVQPVGSPLSLECTVEGTSNPNLYWYRQAAGRGLQLLFYSVGIGQISSEVPQNLSASRPQDRQFILSSKKLLLSDSGFYLCAWQATNTEAFFGQGTRLTVV.

The chain employs TRBV19 and TRBJ2-1; D is uncertain. V lost 4 bases and J lost 6, with 13 bases in between. This CDR3 contains 14 residues. Looked up from germline, CDR1 is LNHDA and CDR2 is SQIVND (reference sequence). The CDR3 bases are TGTGCCAGTAGTACCGCCTCGGTTGTCAATGAGCAGTTCTTC. Translated: CASSTASVVNEQFF.

V is TRBV19 and J is TRBJ2-2; 11 positions match TRBD2. The length of the CDR3 is 15 residues. With V trimmed by 7 bases and J by 7 bases, 8 bases remained unmatched. Germline assignment: CDR1 LNHDA and CDR2 SQIVND (reference sequence). The CDR3 region has the DNA TGTGCCAGTATTTTAGCGGGAGGGCCCGGCGGGGAGCTGTTTTTT. Its translation is CASILAGGPGGELFF.